These T cell receptor beta chains were read from a single sample in a study of T-cell memory formation after mild COVID-19. MiXCR was run by TCRdb on the 5' RACE reads, yielding one entry per CDR3 protein. The sample holds hundreds of thousands of distinct CDR3 sequences, more than 15% seen once. Sequencing input: PBMCs or a T cell subset sorted from them (not recorded which). These TCRs come from a young man who had mild COVID-19 (a few samples of this study predate the infection). Cell type and time point are not known. Each CDR3 is given with its conserved first and last residue. The order of the fields is CDR3 DNA, CDR3 protein, clone size, D gene, V gene, J gene. A D gene is named only where the DNA matches it firmly. For some rows the clone size is stated as once, few or many, or as a class when expanded; others skip it.

cdr3_nt: TGTGCCAGCAGCCTATCCAGGGGCTCTGGGGCCAACGTCCTGACTTTC
cdr3_aa: CASSLSRGSGANVLTF
clone_size: few
d_call: NA
v_call: TRBV7-2
j_call: TRBJ2-6

cdr3_nt: TGTGCCAGCAGTTTAGGGGTTCGGGGAACTGGCACAGATACGCAGTATTTT
cdr3_aa: CASSLGVRGTGTDTQYF
clone_size: NA
d_call: NA
v_call: TRBV12-3/TRBV12-4
j_call: TRBJ2-3

cdr3_nt: TGTGCCAGCAGCTTGACTATCGGGGGGGCACATGAGCAGTTCTTC
cdr3_aa: CASSLTIGGAHEQFF
clone_size: NA
d_call: TRBD2
v_call: TRBV7-2
j_call: TRBJ2-1

cdr3_nt: TGTGCCAGCAGCCGGAGCGGAAACCCCACCGGGGAGCTGTTTTTT
cdr3_aa: CASSRSGNPTGELFF
clone_size: few
d_call: NA
v_call: TRBV6-2/TRBV6-3
j_call: TRBJ2-2

cdr3_nt: TGTGCCAGCAGCGCACTCTCTAGCACAGATACGCAGTATTTT
cdr3_aa: CASSALSSTDTQYF
clone_size: NA
d_call: NA
v_call: TRBV9
j_call: TRBJ2-3

cdr3_nt: TGTGCCAGCAGTCCCGGATTGGTCCAAGGCATTGAGACCCAGTACTTC
cdr3_aa: CASSPGLVQGIETQYF
clone_size: NA
d_call: NA
v_call: TRBV6-2/TRBV6-3
j_call: TRBJ2-5

cdr3_nt: TGTGCCAGCAGCTTAGCGGGGGGTACGGGTAATTCACCCCTCCACTTT
cdr3_aa: CASSLAGGTGNSPLHF
clone_size: few
d_call: NA
v_call: TRBV7-8
j_call: TRBJ1-6

cdr3_nt: TGCAGTGCTAGATCCCCCCCGGCAGGGTGGATAACAGATACGCAGTATTTT
cdr3_aa: CSARSPPAGWITDTQYF
clone_size: NA
d_call: NA
v_call: TRBV20-1
j_call: TRBJ2-3

cdr3_nt: TGCAGTGCTACAGACAGGGCGTACGGCTACACCTTC
cdr3_aa: CSATDRAYGYTF
clone_size: NA
d_call: TRBD1
v_call: TRBV20-1
j_call: TRBJ1-2

cdr3_nt: TGTGCCAGCAGCTCGACGCAGGGGGGAACTGGAAACACCATATATTTT
cdr3_aa: CASSSTQGGTGNTIYF
clone_size: NA
d_call: TRBD1
v_call: TRBV7-8
j_call: TRBJ1-3

cdr3_nt: TGTGCTAGCAGCCCGTTGAGGGGGGGCGCCGGGGAGCTGTTTTTT
cdr3_aa: CASSPLRGGAGELFF
clone_size: NA
d_call: NA
v_call: TRBV7-7
j_call: TRBJ2-2

cdr3_nt: TGTGCCAGCAGCTCCCTCAGCTATGAGCAGTTCTTC
cdr3_aa: CASSSLSYEQFF
clone_size: NA
d_call: NA
v_call: TRBV7-2
j_call: TRBJ2-1

cdr3_nt: TGTGCCAGCAGCCGACAGGGATACACCGGGGAGCTGTTTTTT
cdr3_aa: CASSRQGYTGELFF
clone_size: once
d_call: TRBD1
v_call: TRBV2
j_call: TRBJ2-2

cdr3_nt: TGCGCCAGCAGCTTGGCCCGCGGGGGGGCCTTCGATACGCAGTATTTT
cdr3_aa: CASSLARGGAFDTQYF
clone_size: few
d_call: TRBD2
v_call: TRBV5-1
j_call: TRBJ2-3

cdr3_nt: TGTGCCAGCAGACGTGCCCAGACAGGGGTTTACCATCAGCCCCAGCATTTT
cdr3_aa: CASRRAQTGVYHQPQHF
clone_size: NA
d_call: TRBD1
v_call: TRBV28
j_call: TRBJ1-5

cdr3_nt: TGTGCCAGCAGCGGATCGGGACTAGCGGGACTCTCATACGAGCAGTACTTC
cdr3_aa: CASSGSGLAGLSYEQYF
clone_size: NA
d_call: TRBD2
v_call: TRBV11-3
j_call: TRBJ2-7

cdr3_nt: TGCGCCAGCAGCCGGGACGGGGTGATGAACACTGAAGCTTTCTTT
cdr3_aa: CASSRDGVMNTEAFF
clone_size: NA
d_call: NA
v_call: TRBV5-1
j_call: TRBJ1-1

cdr3_nt: TGCAGTGCTAGAGATGAAAGGACCGGGGAGCTGTTTTTT
cdr3_aa: CSARDERTGELFF
clone_size: NA
d_call: NA
v_call: TRBV20-1
j_call: TRBJ2-2

cdr3_nt: TGTGCCAGCAGCTTAAGGTTCTTCGGCTACACCTTC
cdr3_aa: CASSLRFFGYTF
clone_size: few
d_call: NA
v_call: TRBV7-2
j_call: TRBJ1-2

cdr3_nt: TGTGCCAGCAGTAGGACACCCTCCGGGGAGCTGTTTTTT
cdr3_aa: CASSRTPSGELFF
clone_size: NA
d_call: NA
v_call: TRBV2
j_call: TRBJ2-2

cdr3_nt: TGTGCCATCAGTGGGTGGGAGCACACAGATACGCAGTATTTT
cdr3_aa: CAISGWEHTDTQYF
clone_size: NA
d_call: NA
v_call: TRBV10-3
j_call: TRBJ2-3

cdr3_nt: TGTGCCAGCAGTTTGTCTAGTGCAGATACGCAGTATTTT
cdr3_aa: CASSLSSADTQYF
clone_size: NA
d_call: NA
v_call: TRBV27
j_call: TRBJ2-3

cdr3_nt: TGTGCCAGCAGCCTCTATGGGGGGGTCGCCTACGAGCAGTACTTC
cdr3_aa: CASSLYGGVAYEQYF
clone_size: few
d_call: TRBD2
v_call: TRBV7-3
j_call: TRBJ2-7

cdr3_nt: TGTGCCAGCAGCCCTTGGTCCGGGTCGAGCTATGGCTACACCTTC
cdr3_aa: CASSPWSGSSYGYTF
clone_size: once
d_call: NA
v_call: TRBV5-5
j_call: TRBJ1-2

cdr3_nt: TGTGCCACCGTACCTCCGGGACGGGCGAACACTGAAGCTTTCTTT
cdr3_aa: CATVPPGRANTEAFF
clone_size: NA
d_call: NA
v_call: TRBV25-1
j_call: TRBJ1-1

cdr3_nt: TGCGCCAGCAGCTTGGCACCGATCAATGAGCAGTTCTTC
cdr3_aa: CASSLAPINEQFF
clone_size: few
d_call: NA
v_call: TRBV5-1
j_call: TRBJ2-1

cdr3_nt: TGTGCCAGCAGCCGATTACAGGGTGGAGAGACCCAGTACTTC
cdr3_aa: CASSRLQGGETQYF
clone_size: NA
d_call: NA
v_call: TRBV14
j_call: TRBJ2-5

cdr3_nt: TGCAGTGCTAGAGATCTCGACAGGCTCCTGACTAATAGCAATCAGCCCCAGCATTTT
cdr3_aa: CSARDLDRLLTNSNQPQHF
clone_size: NA
d_call: NA
v_call: TRBV20-1
j_call: TRBJ1-5

cdr3_nt: TGTGCCAGCAGCTTCAGTGTCCCCTACAATGAGCAGTTCTTC
cdr3_aa: CASSFSVPYNEQFF
clone_size: many
d_call: NA
v_call: TRBV7-2
j_call: TRBJ2-1

cdr3_nt: TGTGCCAGCAGCCCCACAGGGTACAGCGGGGAGCTGTTTTTT
cdr3_aa: CASSPTGYSGELFF
clone_size: NA
d_call: NA
v_call: TRBV11-3
j_call: TRBJ2-2